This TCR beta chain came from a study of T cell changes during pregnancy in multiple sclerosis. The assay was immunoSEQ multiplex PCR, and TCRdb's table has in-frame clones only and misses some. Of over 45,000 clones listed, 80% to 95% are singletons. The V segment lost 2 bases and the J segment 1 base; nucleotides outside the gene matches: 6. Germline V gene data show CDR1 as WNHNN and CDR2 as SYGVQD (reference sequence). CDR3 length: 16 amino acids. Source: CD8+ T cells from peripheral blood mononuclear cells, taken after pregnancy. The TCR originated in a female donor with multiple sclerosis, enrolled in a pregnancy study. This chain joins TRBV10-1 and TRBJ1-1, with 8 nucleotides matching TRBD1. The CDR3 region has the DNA TGCGCCAGCAGTGAGCTCCGGGACAGGCCGAACACTGAAGCTTTCTTT. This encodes CASSELRDRPNTEAFF.